The 14 T cell receptor beta chains below come from one sample, sequenced in a study of blood T cells in healthy people across ages. Primed by a sample-barcoded 5' primer and a J-beta primer mix, a second PCR proceeded for about 6 to 11 cycles. MiXCR, applied by TCRdb to the 5' RACE reads, yields one record per CDR3 protein. The sample has some 860,000 distinct CDR3 sequences, around three fifths seen once. Input material: blood. The source is a man between 35 and 55 years old in good health.

This chain joins TRBV20-1 and TRBJ1-2; D not certain. The CDR3 totals 11 residues. Looked up from germline, CDR1 is DFQATT and CDR2 is SNEGSKA (reference sequence). The CDR3 protein is CSLSLFPSYTF. The CDR3 DNA sequence: TGCAGCCTTTCTTTATTCCCCAGCTACACCTTC.

The chain has TRBV5-1 and TRBJ2-1, with 7 bases identical to TRBD2. V lost 2 bases, J lost 8 bases, and 10 bases stayed unmatched. Germline CDR1 reads SGHRS; CDR2 reads YFSETQ. This CDR3 region has 15 residues. The CDR3 DNA follows: TGCGCCAGCAGCTTTGGCCTTGGGGGGGAGGATGAGCAGTTCTTC. Its translation is CASSFGLGGEDEQFF.

This chain connects TRBV11-1 to TRBJ2-5; D uncertain. Germline V gives CDR1 SGHAT, CDR2 FQDESV (reference sequence). There are 14 residues in the CDR3. V dropped 5 bases and J dropped 4 bases, with 14 bases sitting between them. CDR3 nucleotide sequence: TGTGCCAGCAGCACACACGAAACAATAGAGACCCAGTACTTC. It translates to CASSTHETIETQYF.

As regards this clonotype: Since no conserved phenylalanine or tryptophan closes the CDR3, a read error is the likely cause. The V call is TRBV5-5, the J call TRBJ1-2; D ambiguous. The CDR3 is made up of 11 amino acids. V was cut by 0 bases and J by 6 bases, with 3 bases left in between. Germline V gene lookup returns CDR1 SGHKS and CDR2 YYEKEE (reference sequence). DNA for the CDR3: TGTGCCAGCAGCTTGGATCATGGCTACACCATC. Its translation is CASSLDHGYTI.

The genes are TRBV28 and TRBJ2-7; D unresolved. Germline CDR1 reads MDHEN; CDR2 reads SYDVKM. The CDR3 has 13 residues. Trimming removed 7 bases from V and 3 bases from J, with 13 bases in between. The CDR3: CASKSTEFYEQYF. CDR3 DNA sequence: TGTGCCAGCAAGAGCACAGAGTTCTACGAGCAGTACTTC. The whole variable domain, remainder taken from reference TRBV28 and TRBJ2-7, is DVKVTQSSRYLVKRTGEKVFLECVQDMDHENMFWYRQDPGLGLRLIYFSYDVKMKEKGDIPEGYSVSREKKERFSLILESASTNQTSMYLCASKSTEFYEQYFGPGTRLTVT.

V is TRBV9 and J is TRBJ2-5; D is possibly TRBD1 (6 bases). Germline CDR1 and CDR2: SGDLS and YYNGEE. The CDR3 is made up of 15 amino acids. V lost 4 bases to trimming and J lost 2 bases, with 15 bases between them. The CDR3 coding sequence is TGTGCCAGCAGCACGGGACATAAATTTCAAGAGACCCAGTACTTC. Protein: CASSTGHKFQETQYF.

CDR3 bases: TGTGCCAGCAGGCCCACGGGACAGGGGGTAGCCAAAAACATTCAGTACTTC. Translation: CASRPTGQGVAKNIQYF. The gene calls are TRBV11-2 and TRBJ2-4, with TRBD1 matching 11 bases. CDR3 length: 17 amino acids. In germline, CDR1 is SGHAT, CDR2 FQNNGV. Losses at the gene ends were 6 bases for V and 0 bases for J; bases not matched to a gene: 7. The full variable domain, rest sourced from reference TRBV11-2 and TRBJ2-4, is EAGVAQSPRYKIIEKRQSVAFWCNPISGHATLYWYQQILGQGPKLLIQFQNNGVVDDSQLPKDRFSAERLKGVDSTLKIQPAKLEDSAVYLCASRPTGQGVAKNIQYFGAGTRLSVL.

The chain is built from TRBV4-2 and TRBJ2-4, with D possibly TRBD2 on 5 matching bases. Trimming pared 4 bases from V and 13 bases from J, leaving 26 bases between. Per the germline V gene, CDR1 is LGHNA and CDR2 is YNFKEQ. This CDR3 is 16 amino acids long. CDR3: CASSLEEGLAFYGQYF. DNA of the CDR3: TGTGCCAGCAGCCTAGAAGAAGGGTTAGCGTTCTACGGGCAGTACTTC.

The CDR3 coding sequence is TGTGCCAGCAGCCGGGACAGATTAGCCAAAAACATTCAGTACTTC. Amino acids: CASSRDRLAKNIQYF. The V gene is TRBV11-2, the J gene TRBJ2-4; 7 bases align to TRBD1. V shed 5 bases, J shed 0 bases, and the junction held 4 bases outside the gene matches. CDR1 and CDR2 (germline): SGHAT, FQNNGV. The CDR3 is 15 amino acids.

The chain links TRBV7-2 to TRBJ2-3; 9 bases match TRBD1. Trimming removed 1 base from V and 4 bases from J; junction bases left unmatched: 6. The V gene's germline CDR1 is SGHTA and CDR2 FQGNSA. There are 16 residues in the CDR3. CDR3 DNA: TGTGCCAGCAGCTTAGTGGCGCGGACAGGGGCAGATACGCAGTATTTT. This encodes CASSLVARTGADTQYF.

About this clonotype itself: One junction end disagrees with the germline gene, perhaps due to a read error. The chain uses TRBV6-2 or TRBV6-3 and TRBJ2-1, with 8 bases identical to TRBD2. The CDR3 length is 22 residues. CDR1 MNHEY and CDR2 SVGEGT come from the germline V gene. CDR3 sequence: CASSPIKRVVRRGGSSCNEQFF. CDR3 sequence (DNA): TGTGCCAGCAGCCCCATAAAACGAGTGGTACGGCGCGGGGGGAGCTCCTGCAATGAGCAGTTCTTC.

There are a few counts of this clonotype. The V call is TRBV6-1, the J call TRBJ2-6, with D maybe TRBD1 (5 bases). The germline gives CDR1 MNHNS, CDR2 SASEGT. This CDR3 has 17 amino acids. The ends were cut back, 3 bases at V and 0 bases at J, with 12 bases in the middle. The CDR3 coding sequence is TGTGCCAGCAGTGATTGGGGCAGGAGCTCTGGGGCCAACGTCCTGACTTTC. This translates into CASSDWGRSSGANVLTF.

This clonotype was detected a few times. This chain connects TRBV6-2 or TRBV6-3 to TRBJ2-3, with 8 bases lining up with TRBD1. The CDR3 loop spans 14 amino acids. V lost 10 bases and J lost 4; bases outside the gene matches: 10. The germline gives CDR1 MNHEY, CDR2 SVGEGT. The CDR3 nucleotides read TGTGCCACGACAGGGACAGGTCGGGCAGATACGCAGTATTTT. Translating it yields CATTGTGRADTQYF.

This clonotype appeared a few times. The J gene is TRBJ2-1, the V gene TRBV3-1; D gene unclear. V was clipped by 3 bases and J by 0 bases, with 3 bases between them. There are 13 residues in the CDR3. CDR1 is LGHDT, CDR2 YNNKEL, per germline (reference sequence). The CDR3, as DNA: TGTGCCAGCAGCCAGGGCTCCTACAATGAGCAGTTCTTC. The encoded protein is CASSQGSYNEQFF.